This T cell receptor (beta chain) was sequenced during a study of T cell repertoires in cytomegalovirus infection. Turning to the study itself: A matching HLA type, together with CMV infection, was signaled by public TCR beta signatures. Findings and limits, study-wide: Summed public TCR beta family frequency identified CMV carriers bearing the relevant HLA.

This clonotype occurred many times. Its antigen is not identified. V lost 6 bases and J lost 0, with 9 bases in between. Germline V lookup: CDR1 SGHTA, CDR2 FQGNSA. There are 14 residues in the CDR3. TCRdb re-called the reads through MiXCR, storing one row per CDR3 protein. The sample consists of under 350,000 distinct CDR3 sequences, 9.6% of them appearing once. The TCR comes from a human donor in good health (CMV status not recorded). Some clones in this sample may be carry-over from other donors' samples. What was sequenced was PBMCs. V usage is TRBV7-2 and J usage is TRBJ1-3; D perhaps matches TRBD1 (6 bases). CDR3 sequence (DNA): TGTGCCAGCAGTCGACAGGTCTCTGGAAACACCATATATTTT. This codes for CASSRQVSGNTIYF.